A selection of T cell receptor beta chains follows, all from one sample in a study of blood T cell repertoires in COVID-19. Sequenced by immunoSEQ multiplex PCR; TCRdb stores in-frame clones only, minus some. Here the sample spans 87,000 or so clones, about 85% being singletons. The sequencing input was peripheral blood. The receptor set was obtained from a woman of 80 years or more with COVID-19, enrolled during active disease. CDR3s include the opening cysteine and the closing phenylalanine or tryptophan. D genes are given only for firm matches. Clone size is shown for a subset of rows, as once, few, many or a class of expanded clone.

j_gene: TRBJ2-2; d_gene: TRBD2; v_gene: TRBV7-8; abundance: few; len: 16; CDR3nt: TGTGCCAGCAGGCGACTTGAAGAGCGGGAGTTCGGGGAGCTGTTTTTT; CDR3aa: CASRRLEEREFGELFF
j_gene: TRBJ1-4; d_gene: NA; v_gene: TRBV19; abundance: NA; len: 13; CDR3nt: TGTGCCAGTGGGCAGGGATGGGGTGAAAAACTGTTTTTT; CDR3aa: CASGQGWGEKLFF
j_gene: TRBJ2-5; d_gene: TRBD2; v_gene: TRBV19; abundance: NA; len: 16; CDR3nt: TGTGCCACCCAAGCACTAGCGGGAGCCTTCCAAGAGACCCAGTACTTC; CDR3aa: CATQALAGAFQETQYF
j_gene: TRBJ2-5; d_gene: TRBD2; v_gene: TRBV5-6; abundance: NA; len: 15; CDR3nt: TGTGCCAGCAGCTCGGGACCCAACGGGGGGGAGACCCAGTACTTC; CDR3aa: CASSSGPNGGETQYF
j_gene: TRBJ1-5; d_gene: TRBD1; v_gene: TRBV2; abundance: NA; len: 15; CDR3nt: TGTGCCAGCAGCGCGGGACAGATCCCCAATCAGCCCCAGCATTTT; CDR3aa: CASSAGQIPNQPQHF
j_gene: TRBJ1-3; d_gene: NA; v_gene: TRBV5-4; abundance: once; len: 15; CDR3nt: TGTGCCAGCAGCTTGGACCCGAGCTCTGGAAACACCATATATTTT; CDR3aa: CASSLDPSSGNTIYF
j_gene: TRBJ1-2; d_gene: TRBD1; v_gene: TRBV19; abundance: NA; len: 15; CDR3nt: TGTGCCAGTAGTACCGGACAGGTCCTTAACTATGGCTACACCTTC; CDR3aa: CASSTGQVLNYGYTF
j_gene: TRBJ1-5; d_gene: TRBD1; v_gene: TRBV7-2; abundance: few; len: 15; CDR3nt: TGTGCCAGCAGCCTCTGGACAGGATCGGGTCAGCCCCAGCATTTT; CDR3aa: CASSLWTGSGQPQHF
j_gene: TRBJ1-3; d_gene: NA; v_gene: TRBV6-5; abundance: NA; len: 13; CDR3nt: TGTGCCAGCAGTTACTCGAGGAGGGACACCATATATTTT; CDR3aa: CASSYSRRDTIYF
j_gene: TRBJ2-3; d_gene: NA; v_gene: TRBV5-1; abundance: once; len: 15; CDR3nt: TGCGCCAGCAGCTTGATCAGCGGGAGCACAGATACGCAGTATTTT; CDR3aa: CASSLISGSTDTQYF
j_gene: TRBJ1-1; d_gene: TRBD1; v_gene: TRBV12-3/TRBV12-4; abundance: NA; len: 13; CDR3nt: TGTGCCAGCAGTTTTCAGGGGGGCACTGAAGCTTTCTTT; CDR3aa: CASSFQGGTEAFF
j_gene: TRBJ2-7; d_gene: NA; v_gene: TRBV13; abundance: NA; len: 13; CDR3nt: TGTGCCAGCAGTCGAAGACAAGCCTACGAGCAGTACTTC; CDR3aa: CASSRRQAYEQYF
j_gene: TRBJ2-1; d_gene: TRBD2; v_gene: TRBV7-9; abundance: NA; len: 19; CDR3nt: TGTGCCAGCAGCCCGGAGCTGGGACTAGCGGGAGAGCCCTACAATGAGCAGTTCTTC; CDR3aa: CASSPELGLAGEPYNEQFF
j_gene: TRBJ1-6; d_gene: TRBD1; v_gene: TRBV2; abundance: NA; len: 14; CDR3nt: TGTGCCAGCAGGGACAGGGGTTCATCTTCACCCCTCCACTTT; CDR3aa: CASRDRGSSSPLHF
j_gene: TRBJ2-1; d_gene: NA; v_gene: TRBV28; abundance: NA; len: 15; CDR3nt: TGTGCCAGCAGTCACCAGCGGAGCTCCTACAATGAGCAGTTCTTC; CDR3aa: CASSHQRSSYNEQFF
j_gene: TRBJ2-7; d_gene: NA; v_gene: TRBV20-1; abundance: NA; len: 11; CDR3nt: TGCAGTGCCTCCGTTTGGCCCGAGCAGTACTTC; CDR3aa: CSASVWPEQYF
j_gene: TRBJ1-3; d_gene: NA; v_gene: TRBV4-1; abundance: few; len: 16; CDR3nt: TGCGCCAGCAGCCTAGATGGACGGGGCTCTGGAAACACCATATATTTT; CDR3aa: CASSLDGRGSGNTIYF
j_gene: TRBJ2-1; d_gene: TRBD1; v_gene: TRBV15; abundance: NA; len: 17; CDR3nt: TGTGCCACCAGCAGGACTACAGGGGGTTCCCCCTACAATGAGCAGTTCTTC; CDR3aa: CATSRTTGGSPYNEQFF
j_gene: TRBJ1-1; d_gene: NA; v_gene: TRBV7-2; abundance: NA; len: 15; CDR3nt: TGTGCCAGCTCCCCTCGGGGACACCTGAGGAGTGAAGCTTTCTTT; CDR3aa: CASSPRGHLRSEAFF
j_gene: TRBJ1-5; d_gene: NA; v_gene: TRBV18; abundance: NA; len: 15; CDR3nt: TGTGCCAGCTCACCAAGGGGGTCAGGCAATCAGCCCCAGCATTTT; CDR3aa: CASSPRGSGNQPQHF
j_gene: TRBJ1-6; d_gene: TRBD1; v_gene: TRBV7-8; abundance: NA; len: 16; CDR3nt: TGTGCCAGCAGCTTATACTCGACAGGGGGCAGATCACCCCTCCACTTT; CDR3aa: CASSLYSTGGRSPLHF
j_gene: TRBJ2-1; d_gene: NA; v_gene: TRBV7-2; abundance: NA; len: 13; CDR3nt: TGTGCCAGCAGCTTACCAGGGGCCAATGAGCAGTTCTTC; CDR3aa: CASSLPGANEQFF
j_gene: TRBJ1-5; d_gene: NA; v_gene: TRBV20-1; abundance: few; len: 11; CDR3nt: TGCAGTGCTACCCCGGGACAAAAACAGCATTTT; CDR3aa: CSATPGQKQHF
j_gene: TRBJ1-5; d_gene: NA; v_gene: TRBV2; abundance: NA; len: 13; CDR3nt: TGTGCCAGCAGTGTAAGCGGCAATCAGCCCCAGCATTTT; CDR3aa: CASSVSGNQPQHF